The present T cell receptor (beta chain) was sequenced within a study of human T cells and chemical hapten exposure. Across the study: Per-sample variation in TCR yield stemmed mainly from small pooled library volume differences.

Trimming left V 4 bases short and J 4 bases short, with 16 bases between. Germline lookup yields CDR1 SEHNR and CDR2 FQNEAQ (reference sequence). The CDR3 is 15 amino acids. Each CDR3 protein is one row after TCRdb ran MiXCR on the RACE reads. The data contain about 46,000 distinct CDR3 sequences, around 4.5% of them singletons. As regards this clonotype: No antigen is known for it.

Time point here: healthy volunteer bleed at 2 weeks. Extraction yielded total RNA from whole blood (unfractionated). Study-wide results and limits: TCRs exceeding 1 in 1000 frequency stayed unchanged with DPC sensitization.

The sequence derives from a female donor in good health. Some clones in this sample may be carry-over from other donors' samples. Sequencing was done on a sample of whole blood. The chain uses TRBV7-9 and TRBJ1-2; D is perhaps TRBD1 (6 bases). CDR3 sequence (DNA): TGTGCCAGCAGCTCCCGCTCGACAGGAGCCTATGGCTACACCTTC. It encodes CASSSRSTGAYGYTF.